This T cell receptor beta chain was sequenced for a study of T cells after somatic rescue of genetic block. Some clones are missing from TCRdb's copy, which holds only in-frame ones; the method was immunoSEQ multiplex PCR. The sample records around 8,100 clones, around 81% being singletons. In germline, CDR1 is SGHAT, CDR2 FQNNGV. Trimming left V 0 bases short and J 2 bases short, with 10 bases between. The CDR3 is 15 amino acids. Sequenced: peripheral blood mononuclear cells (PBMCs). The TCR was taken from a boy younger than 18. The chain links TRBV11-2 to TRBJ1-2; D perhaps matches TRBD1 (5 bases). Here the CDR3 DNA reads TGTGCCAGCAGCTTAGAAACGGGGACGAACTATGGCTACACCTTC. Protein: CASSLETGTNYGYTF.